Listed below are T cell receptor beta chains from one sample, sequenced in a study of CXCR3 chemokines and chemotherapy response in bladder cancer. TCRdb analysed the PCR reads with MiXCR anew, one entry per CDR3 protein. The data show about 3,000 distinct CDR3 sequences, with 17% seen just once and about a quarter held by the top ten. Sample collection occurred from a patient whose treatment included neoadjuvant chemotherapy. Receptor source: a human donor with bladder cancer that did not respond to neoadjuvant chemotherapy. The CDR3 runs from the conserved cysteine through the conserved F or W. The order of the fields is J gene, clone size, V gene, D gene, CDR3 DNA, CDR3 protein. A D gene is named only where the DNA matches it firmly. Clone size, where shown, is once, few, many, or a class for clones that have expanded.

>TRBJ1-1|many|TRBV7-3|.
TGTGCCAGCAGCAAAACCGGGACATCCGACACTGAAGCTTTCTTT
CASSKTGTSDTEAFF
>TRBJ2-1|many|TRBV12-3/TRBV12-4|.
TGTGCCAGCAGTTTTGTATCTAGAACCTACAATGAGCAGTTCTTC
CASSFVSRTYNEQFF
>TRBJ2-5|medium-sized|TRBV10-3|.
TGTGCCATCAGGAGGCAGAGCGGACAAGAGACCCAGTACTTC
CAIRRQSGQETQYF
>TRBJ2-1|.|TRBV2|TRBD1
TGTGCCAGCAGGAGGGCAGGGGGTTCCTACAATGAGCAGTTCTTC
CASRRAGGSYNEQFF
>TRBJ2-6|many|TRBV12-3/TRBV12-4|TRBD1
TGTGCCAGCAGACAGACAGGGGGAAACTCTGGGGCCAACGTCCTGACTTTC
CASRQTGGNSGANVLTF
>TRBJ1-1|large|TRBV6-1|.
TGTGCCAGTATAAGGGGCACTGAAGCTTTCTTT
CASIRGTEAFF
>TRBJ1-1|large|TRBV10-3|.
TGTGCCATCAGTGAGTTGCGAGGGTGGCGCCTCTTGGGCACTGAAGCTTTCTTT
CAISELRGWRLLGTEAFF
>TRBJ1-4|many|TRBV5-6|.
TGTGCCAGCAGCTTGTTTGACCATTCGACCCGAAAACTGTTTTTT
CASSLFDHSTRKLFF
>TRBJ1-2|many|TRBV5-3|.
TGTGCCAGAAGCCAAGGACAGAACTATGGCTACACCTTC
CARSQGQNYGYTF
>TRBJ1-2|many|TRBV4-1|.
TGCGCCAGCAGCCAAGACCCAAGTAACTATGGCTACACCTTC
CASSQDPSNYGYTF
>TRBJ1-5|medium-sized|TRBV19|.
TGTGCCAGTAGCGTTAAGACAGGTAGCAATCAGCCCCAGCATTTT
CASSVKTGSNQPQHF
>TRBJ2-6|many|TRBV28|TRBD1
TGTGCCAGCAGCAGTCCGGGACAGGGACGACGCGGGGCCAACGTCCTGACTTTC
CASSSPGQGRRGANVLTF
>TRBJ2-3|medium-sized|TRBV11-1|.
TGTGCCAGCAGCCGGGGACTTAAAGATACGCAGTATTTT
CASSRGLKDTQYF
>TRBJ1-1|many|TRBV6-5|.
TGTGCCAGCAGTTACTTTTGGACAGCTTCGACCCTGAACACTGAAGCTTTCTTT
CASSYFWTASTLNTEAFF
>TRBJ1-2|.|TRBV6-6|.
TGTGCCAGCAGCTTAGACGCGACGGCCACTCTCAGTGGCTACACCTTC
CASSLDATATLSGYTF
>TRBJ1-2|many|TRBV9|TRBD1
TGTGCCAGCAGCGTTCGTACAGGGGATGCTAACTATGGCTACACCTTC
CASSVRTGDANYGYTF
>TRBJ2-1|medium-sized|TRBV7-2|.
TGTGCCAGCAGCCCCGTCCTAGTATTCAGTGAGCAGTTCTTC
CASSPVLVFSEQFF
>TRBJ2-1|.|TRBV27|.
TGTGCCAGCAGTCCAGGGGGGGGAAGCTCCTACAATGAGCAGTTCTTC
CASSPGGGSSYNEQFF
>TRBJ1-4|medium-sized|TRBV27|.
TGTGCCAGCAGGGGTGAAAAACTGTTTTTT
CASRGEKLFF
>TRBJ1-2|many|TRBV28|TRBD1
TGTGCCAGCAGTTCGTCCGACAGGGACTATGGCTACACCTTC
CASSSSDRDYGYTF
>TRBJ2-7|many|TRBV6-5|TRBD2
TGTGCCAGCAGGACGGGAGGGGCCGTGTACGAGCAGTACTTC
CASRTGGAVYEQYF
>TRBJ2-3|many|TRBV10-3|TRBD1
TGTGCCATCAGGCGACAGGGGGCAGATACGCAGTATTTT
CAIRRQGADTQYF
>TRBJ2-7|medium-sized|TRBV10-3|TRBD2
TGTGCCATCAGATTTACTAGCGGGGATTCCTACGAGCAGTACTTC
CAIRFTSGDSYEQYF
>TRBJ1-2|medium-sized|TRBV28|.
TGTGCCACCGAGACAGGTCTCTATGGCTACACCTTC
CATETGLYGYTF
>TRBJ1-1|medium-sized|TRBV6-5|.
TGTGCCAGCAGTTACAGCTGGGACACTGAAGCTTTCTTT
CASSYSWDTEAFF
>TRBJ2-5|medium-sized|TRBV6-5|TRBD2
TGTGCCAGCAGAGAGCTAGCGGTTCAAGAGACCCAGTACTTC
CASRELAVQETQYF
>TRBJ2-7|medium-sized|TRBV6-5|.
TGTGCCAGCAGTTACTCCGACAGGTCCTACGAGCAGTACTTC
CASSYSDRSYEQYF
>TRBJ1-1|medium-sized|TRBV20-1|.
TGCAGTGCTTTTCGGGACAACGGCCAGACTGAAGCTTTCTTT
CSAFRDNGQTEAFF
>TRBJ1-2|medium-sized|TRBV19|.
TGTGCCAGTAGTTCGCAGGGATCCGGATTAGGGGTAGCGTGCACCTTC
CASSSQGSGLGVACTF
>TRBJ1-2|medium-sized|TRBV27|.
TGTGCCAGCAGTTTCGAAGGGAACTATGGCTACACCTTC
CASSFEGNYGYTF
>TRBJ1-4|medium-sized|TRBV6-2/TRBV6-3|TRBD1
TGTGCCAGCAGCACCGGGACAGGGGCCGAAAAACTGTTTTTT
CASSTGTGAEKLFF
>TRBJ2-1|large|TRBV6-5|.
TGTGCCAGCAGTTACGCGGGACCATCCGAGCAGTTCTTC
CASSYAGPSEQFF
>TRBJ2-3|large|TRBV6-2/TRBV6-3|.
TGTGCCAGCAGTTACGAGCACGGCACAGATACGCAGTATTTT
CASSYEHGTDTQYF
>TRBJ2-7|few|TRBV28|.
TGTGCCAGCGGCCACCAATACGAGCAGTACTTC
CASGHQYEQYF
>TRBJ2-4|.|TRBV4-1|.
TGCGCCAGCAGCCCCTATATGGGAACGGGAATCATTCAGTACTTC
CASSPYMGTGIIQYF
>TRBJ2-2|many|TRBV6-5|TRBD2
TGTGCCAGCAGTTACTTTAGCGGGGGGGCCGGGGAGCTGTTTTTT
CASSYFSGGAGELFF
>TRBJ1-1|large|TRBV6-5|.
TGTGCCAGCAGTGAGACCATGGCGAACACTGAAGCTTTCTTT
CASSETMANTEAFF
>TRBJ2-3|many|TRBV5-4|.
TGTGCCAGCAGCCCGGGGGCTAGCTACGATACGCAGTATTTT
CASSPGASYDTQYF
>TRBJ2-1|many|TRBV5-6|TRBD2
TGTGCCAGCAGCTCGCCCGGACCTACTAGCGGCACCTACAATGAGCAGTTCTTC
CASSSPGPTSGTYNEQFF
>TRBJ1-1|medium-sized|TRBV19|.
TGTGCCAGTAATCCGGAACTGGGCACTGAAGCTTTCTTT
CASNPELGTEAFF
>TRBJ1-3|medium-sized|TRBV19|.
TGTGCCAGTAGTATTTCCCCAGCGTACTCTGGAAACACCATATATTTT
CASSISPAYSGNTIYF
>TRBJ1-1|many|TRBV27|.
TGTGCCAGCAGTTTCGAGAGGGACACTGAAGCTTTCTTT
CASSFERDTEAFF
>TRBJ2-6|many|TRBV6-5|TRBD1
TGTGCCAGCAGGCCCGACAGGGGATCCAGCTCTGGGGCCAACGTCCTGACTTTC
CASRPDRGSSSGANVLTF
>TRBJ1-1|medium-sized|TRBV6-6|.
TGTGCCAGCAGTCCCAGCAACACTGAAGCTTTCTTT
CASSPSNTEAFF
>TRBJ1-6|many|TRBV5-4|.
TGTGCCAGCAGCTTTGGGGGTAATAATTCACCCCTCCACTTT
CASSFGGNNSPLHF